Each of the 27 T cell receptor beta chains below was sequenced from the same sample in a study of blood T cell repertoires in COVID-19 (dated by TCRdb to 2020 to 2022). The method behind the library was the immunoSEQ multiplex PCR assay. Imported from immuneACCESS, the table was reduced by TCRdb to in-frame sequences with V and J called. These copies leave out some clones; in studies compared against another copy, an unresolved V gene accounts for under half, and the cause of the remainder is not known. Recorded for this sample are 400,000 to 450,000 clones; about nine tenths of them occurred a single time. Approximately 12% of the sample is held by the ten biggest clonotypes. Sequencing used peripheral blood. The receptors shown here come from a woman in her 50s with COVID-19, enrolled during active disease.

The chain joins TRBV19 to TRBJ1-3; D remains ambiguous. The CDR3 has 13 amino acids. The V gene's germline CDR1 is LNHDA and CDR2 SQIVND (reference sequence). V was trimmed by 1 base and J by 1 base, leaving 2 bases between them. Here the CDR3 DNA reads TGTGCCAGTAGTATAGCGTCTGGAAACACCATATATTTT. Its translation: CASSIASGNTIYF. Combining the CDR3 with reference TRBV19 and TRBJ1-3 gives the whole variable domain DGGITQSPKYLFRKEGQNVTLSCEQNLNHDAMYWYRQDPGQGLRLIYYSQIVNDFQKGDIAEGYSVSREKKESFPLTVTSAQKNPTAFYLCASSIASGNTIYFGEGSWLTVV.

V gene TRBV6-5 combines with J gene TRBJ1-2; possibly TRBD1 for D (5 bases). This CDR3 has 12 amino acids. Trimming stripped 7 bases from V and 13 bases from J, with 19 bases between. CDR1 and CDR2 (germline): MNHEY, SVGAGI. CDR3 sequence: CASKLSGGAPTF. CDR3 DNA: TGTGCCAGCAAACTTTCCGGCGGGGCCCCCACCTTC.

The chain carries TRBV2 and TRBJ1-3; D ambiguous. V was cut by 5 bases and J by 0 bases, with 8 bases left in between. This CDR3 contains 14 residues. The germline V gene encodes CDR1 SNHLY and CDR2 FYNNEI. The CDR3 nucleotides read TGTGCCAGCAGTAGAGATATCTCTGGAAACACCATATATTTT. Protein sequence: CASSRDISGNTIYF.

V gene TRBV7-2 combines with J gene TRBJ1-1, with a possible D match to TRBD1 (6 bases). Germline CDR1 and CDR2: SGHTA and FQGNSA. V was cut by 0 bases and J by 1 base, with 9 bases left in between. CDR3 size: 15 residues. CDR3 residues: CASSLAGQPNTEAFF. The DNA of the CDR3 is TGTGCCAGCAGCTTAGCCGGACAGCCGAACACTGAAGCTTTCTTT.

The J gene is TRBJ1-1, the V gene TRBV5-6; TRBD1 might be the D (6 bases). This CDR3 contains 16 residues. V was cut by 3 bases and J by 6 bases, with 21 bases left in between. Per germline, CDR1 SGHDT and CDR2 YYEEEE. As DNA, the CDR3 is TGTGCCAGCAGCTCCTCCACCCGGACAGTGAGGGCTGAAGCTTTCTTT. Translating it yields CASSSSTRTVRAEAFF. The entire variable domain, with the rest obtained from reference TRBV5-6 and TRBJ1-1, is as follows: DAGVTQSPTHLIKTRGQQVTLRCSPKSGHDTVSWYQQALGQGPQFIFQYYEEEERQRGNFPDRFSGHQFPNYSSELNVNALLLGDSALYLCASSSSTRTVRAEAFFGQGTRLTVV.

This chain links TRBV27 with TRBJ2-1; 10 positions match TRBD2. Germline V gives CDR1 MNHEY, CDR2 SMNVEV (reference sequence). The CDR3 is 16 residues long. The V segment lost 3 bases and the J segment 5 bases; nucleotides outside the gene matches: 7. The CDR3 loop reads CASSFHSGGLHNEQFF. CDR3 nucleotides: TGTGCCAGCAGTTTCCATAGCGGGGGGCTGCACAATGAGCAGTTCTTC.

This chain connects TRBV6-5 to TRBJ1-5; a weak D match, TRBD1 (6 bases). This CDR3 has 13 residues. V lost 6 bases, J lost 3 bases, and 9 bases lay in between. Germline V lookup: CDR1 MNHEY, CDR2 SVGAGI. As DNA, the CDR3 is TGTGCCAGCAGGCGGACAGACAATCAGCCCCAGCATTTT. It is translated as CASRRTDNQPQHF.

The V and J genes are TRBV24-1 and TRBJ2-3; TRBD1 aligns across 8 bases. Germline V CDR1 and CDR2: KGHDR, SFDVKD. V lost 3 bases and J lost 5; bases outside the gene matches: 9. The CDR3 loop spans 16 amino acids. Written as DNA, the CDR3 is TGTGCCACCAGTGATGGTGGCAGGGGGCAAAGAGATACGCAGTATTTT. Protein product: CATSDGGRGQRDTQYF.

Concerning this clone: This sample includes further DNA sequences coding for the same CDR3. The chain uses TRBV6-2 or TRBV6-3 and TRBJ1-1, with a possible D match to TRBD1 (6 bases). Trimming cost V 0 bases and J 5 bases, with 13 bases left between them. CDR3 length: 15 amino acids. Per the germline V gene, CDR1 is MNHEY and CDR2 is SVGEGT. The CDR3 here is CASSYSGGEGTEAFF. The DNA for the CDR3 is TGTGCCAGCAGTTACTCTGGGGGCGAGGGGACTGAAGCTTTCTTT.

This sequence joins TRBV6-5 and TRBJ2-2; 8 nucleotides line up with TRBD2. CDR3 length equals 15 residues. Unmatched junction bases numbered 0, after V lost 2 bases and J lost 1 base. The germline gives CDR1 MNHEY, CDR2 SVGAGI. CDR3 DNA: TGTGCCAGCAGTTACGCGGGGGGGAACACCGGGGAGCTGTTTTTT. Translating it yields CASSYAGGNTGELFF.

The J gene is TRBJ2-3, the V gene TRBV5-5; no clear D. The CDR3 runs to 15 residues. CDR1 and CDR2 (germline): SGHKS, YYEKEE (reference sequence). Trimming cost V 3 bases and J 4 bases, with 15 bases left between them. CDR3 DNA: TGTGCCAGCAGCTCGCGGCCCCGTCCTGCAGATACGCAGTATTTT. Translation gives CASSSRPRPADTQYF.

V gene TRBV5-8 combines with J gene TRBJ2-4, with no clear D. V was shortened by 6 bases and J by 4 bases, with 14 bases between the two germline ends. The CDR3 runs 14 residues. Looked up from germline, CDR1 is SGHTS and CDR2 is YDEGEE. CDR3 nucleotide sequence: TGTGCCAGCAAGGAAGACCCAGGAAAAAACATTCAGTACTTC. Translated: CASKEDPGKNIQYF. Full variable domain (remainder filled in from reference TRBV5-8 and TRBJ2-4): EAGVTQSPTHLIKTRGQQATLRCSPISGHTSVYWYQQALGLGLQFLLWYDEGEERNRGNFPPRFSGRQFPNYSSELNVNALELEDSALYLCASKEDPGKNIQYFGAGTRLSVL.

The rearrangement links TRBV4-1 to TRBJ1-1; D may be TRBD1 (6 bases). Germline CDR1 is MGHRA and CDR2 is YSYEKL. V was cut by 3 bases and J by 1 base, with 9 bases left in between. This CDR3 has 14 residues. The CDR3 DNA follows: TGCGCCAGCAGCCATTGGACAGAGAACACTGAAGCTTTCTTT. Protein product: CASSHWTENTEAFF.

The CDR3 bases are TGCGCCAGCAGCCCGGGTGGGAGGACAGGGGGGTACGAGCAGTACTTC. Translation gives CASSPGGRTGGYEQYF. The chain carries TRBV4-1 and TRBJ2-7, with 10 bases lining up with TRBD1. Per the germline V gene, CDR1 is MGHRA and CDR2 is YSYEKL. J was trimmed by 4 bases and V by 4 bases; bases with no gene match: 10. The CDR3 extends over 16 amino acids.

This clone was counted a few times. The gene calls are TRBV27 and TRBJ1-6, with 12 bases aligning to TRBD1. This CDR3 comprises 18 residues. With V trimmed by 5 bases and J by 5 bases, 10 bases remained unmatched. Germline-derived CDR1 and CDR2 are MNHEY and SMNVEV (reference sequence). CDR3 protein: CASSALGQGAGDNSPLHF. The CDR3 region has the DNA TGTGCCAGCAGTGCCCTGGGACAGGGGGCTGGGGATAATTCACCCCTCCACTTT.

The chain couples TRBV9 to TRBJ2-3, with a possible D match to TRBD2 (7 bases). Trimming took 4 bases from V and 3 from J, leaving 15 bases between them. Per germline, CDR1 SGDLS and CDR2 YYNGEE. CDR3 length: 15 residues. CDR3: CASSPWEGETDTQYF. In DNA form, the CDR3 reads TGTGCCAGCAGCCCGTGGGAGGGGGAGACAGATACGCAGTATTTT.

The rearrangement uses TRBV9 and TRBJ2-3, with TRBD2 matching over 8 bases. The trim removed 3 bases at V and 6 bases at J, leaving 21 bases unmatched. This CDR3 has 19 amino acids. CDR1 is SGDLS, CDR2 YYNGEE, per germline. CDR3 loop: CASSAPAGAAKYTQDTQYF. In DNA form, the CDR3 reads TGTGCCAGCAGCGCCCCAGCGGGGGCCGCCAAGTACACACAGGATACGCAGTATTTT.

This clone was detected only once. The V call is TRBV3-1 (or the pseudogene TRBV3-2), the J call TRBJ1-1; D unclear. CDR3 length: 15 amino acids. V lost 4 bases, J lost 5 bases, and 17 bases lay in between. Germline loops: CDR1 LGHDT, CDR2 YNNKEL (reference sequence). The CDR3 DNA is TGTGCCAGCAGCCGAGACACCCTTCGAGGGACTGAAGCTTTCTTT. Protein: CASSRDTLRGTEAFF.

The CDR3 reads CASSLRTNQPQHF. The CDR3, as DNA: TGCGCCAGCAGCTTGCGCACTAATCAGCCCCAGCATTTT. V gene TRBV5-1 combines with J gene TRBJ1-5; D unclear. Trimming removed 1 base from V and 4 bases from J, with 6 bases in between. The CDR3 is made up of 13 amino acids. Germline CDR1 and CDR2: SGHRS and YFSETQ.

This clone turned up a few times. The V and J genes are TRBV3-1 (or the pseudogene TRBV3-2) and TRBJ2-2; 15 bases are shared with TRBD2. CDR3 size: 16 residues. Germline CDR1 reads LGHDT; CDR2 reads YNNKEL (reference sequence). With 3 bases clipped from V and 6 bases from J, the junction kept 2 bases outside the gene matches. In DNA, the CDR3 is TGTGCCAGCAGCCACGGACTAGCGGGGGGGCCCGGGGAGCTGTTTTTT. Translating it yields CASSHGLAGGPGELFF.

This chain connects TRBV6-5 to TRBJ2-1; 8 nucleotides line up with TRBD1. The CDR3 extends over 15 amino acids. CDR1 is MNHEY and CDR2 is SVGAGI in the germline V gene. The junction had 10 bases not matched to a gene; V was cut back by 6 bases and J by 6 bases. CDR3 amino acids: CASSPGTGHGNEQFF. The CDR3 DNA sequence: TGTGCCAGCAGCCCCGGGACAGGCCACGGCAATGAGCAGTTCTTC.

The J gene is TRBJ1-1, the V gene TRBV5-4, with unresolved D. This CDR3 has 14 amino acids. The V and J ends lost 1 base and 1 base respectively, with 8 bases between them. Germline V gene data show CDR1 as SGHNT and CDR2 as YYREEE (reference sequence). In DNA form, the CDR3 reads TGTGCCAGCAGCTTGTGGGCGGGGAACACTGAAGCTTTCTTT. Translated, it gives CASSLWAGNTEAFF.

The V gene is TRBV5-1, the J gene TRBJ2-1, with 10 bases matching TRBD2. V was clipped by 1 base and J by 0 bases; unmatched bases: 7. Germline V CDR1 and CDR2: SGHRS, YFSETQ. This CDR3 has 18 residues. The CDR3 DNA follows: TGCGCCAGCAGCTTGCGGACTAGCGGCAAGAGCTCCTACAATGAGCAGTTCTTC. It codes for CASSLRTSGKSSYNEQFF.

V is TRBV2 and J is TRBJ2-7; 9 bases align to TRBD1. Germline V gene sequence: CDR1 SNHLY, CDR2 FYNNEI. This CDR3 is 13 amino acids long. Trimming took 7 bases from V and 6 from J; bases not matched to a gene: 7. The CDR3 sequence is CASMGQGTPEQYF. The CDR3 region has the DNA TGTGCCAGCATGGGACAGGGAACCCCCGAGCAGTACTTC.

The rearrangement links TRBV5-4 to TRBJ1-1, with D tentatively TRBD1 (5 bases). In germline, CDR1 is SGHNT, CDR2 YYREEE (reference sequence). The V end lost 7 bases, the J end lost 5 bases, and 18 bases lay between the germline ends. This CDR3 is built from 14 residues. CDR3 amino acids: CASCTGGVETEAFF. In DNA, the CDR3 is TGTGCCAGCTGCACGGGGGGGGTGGAGACTGAAGCTTTCTTT.

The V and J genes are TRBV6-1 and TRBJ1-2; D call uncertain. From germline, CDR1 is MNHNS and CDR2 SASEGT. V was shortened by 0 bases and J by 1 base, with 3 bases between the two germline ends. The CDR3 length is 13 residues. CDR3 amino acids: CASSEALNYGYTF. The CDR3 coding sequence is TGTGCCAGCAGTGAAGCACTTAACTATGGCTACACCTTC.

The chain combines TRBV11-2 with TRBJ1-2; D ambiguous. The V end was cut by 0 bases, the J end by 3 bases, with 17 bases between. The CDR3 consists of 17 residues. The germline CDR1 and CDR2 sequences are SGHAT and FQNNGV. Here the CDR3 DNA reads TGTGCCAGCAGCTTAGATAGTATTACCTTTGTCCACTATGGCTACACCTTC. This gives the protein CASSLDSITFVHYGYTF.